One sample yielded the 14 T cell receptor beta chains listed below, sequenced in a study of OX40 agonist ivuxolimab in advanced cancers. Some clones are missing from TCRdb's copy, which holds only in-frame ones; the method was immunoSEQ multiplex PCR. Among approximately 60,000 clones listed, about four fifths were seen once. Sequenced material: CD4+ or CD8+ T cells sorted from blood, taken in a trial of the OX40 agonist ivuxolimab. All receptors come from an adult with an advanced solid tumor such as melanoma, head and neck, liver or kidney cancer.

This chain links TRBV7-9 with TRBJ2-7; possibly TRBD1 for D (6 bases). The CDR3 totals 13 residues. CDR1 SEHNR and CDR2 FQNEAQ come from the germline V gene (reference sequence). V lost 5 bases and J lost 3, with 11 bases in between. Written as DNA, the CDR3 is TGTGCCAGCAGCCTAGGACAGCACTACGAGCAGTACTTC. Translating it yields CASSLGQHYEQYF.

This clone was seen a few times. The chain recombines TRBV13 with TRBJ2-7; D possibly uses TRBD1 or TRBD2 (5 bases each). This CDR3 is 14 amino acids long. The V and J ends lost 3 bases and 7 bases respectively, with 16 bases between them. Germline V CDR1 and CDR2: PRHDT, FYEKMQ (reference sequence). CDR3 amino acids: CASSFTGYWGEQYF. CDR3 nucleotides: TGTGCCAGCAGCTTTACCGGGTACTGGGGGGAGCAGTACTTC.

The J gene is TRBJ2-2, the V gene TRBV5-4, with D perhaps given as TRBD1 or TRBD2 (5 bases each). The germline CDR1 and CDR2 sequences are SGHNT and YYREEE (reference sequence). This CDR3 is 17 amino acids long. V lost 4 bases and J lost 0, with 16 bases in between. The CDR3 DNA follows: TGTGCCAGCAGCCTACCCGGGACCGCTACGAACACCGGGGAGCTGTTTTTT. It is translated as CASSLPGTATNTGELFF. Looking up the rest from reference TRBV5-4 and TRBJ2-2 gives the full variable domain: ETGVTQSPTHLIKTRGQQVTLRCSSQSGHNTVSWYQQALGQGPQFIFQYYREEENGRGNFPPRFSGLQFPNYSSELNVNALELDDSALYLCASSLPGTATNTGELFFGEGSRLTVL.

This clone came up once. The chain recombines TRBV30 with TRBJ2-7; D gene uncertain. Trimming removed 3 bases from V and 3 bases from J, with 6 bases in between. From germline, CDR1 is GTSNPN and CDR2 SVGIG (reference sequence). The CDR3 is 11 residues long. CDR3 bases: TGTGCCTGGAGCCAGAGCTACGAGCAGTACTTC. Translation gives CAWSQSYEQYF.

The chain recombines TRBV7-2 with TRBJ2-5, with a possible D match to TRBD2 (5 bases). There are 13 residues in the CDR3. Trimming left V 7 bases short and J 4 bases short, with 13 bases between. Germline-derived CDR1 and CDR2 are SGHTA and FQGNSA. The CDR3 DNA reads TGTGCCAGCAAAGACTATTTGGGAGAGACCCAGTACTTC. Protein product: CASKDYLGETQYF.

The chain is built from TRBV12-5 and TRBJ2-2; D not resolved. Germline V gene sequence: CDR1 LGHNT, CDR2 FRNRAP. Trimming removed 0 bases at V and 3 bases at J, with 2 bases between. CDR3 length: 13 residues. CDR3 DNA: TGTGCTAGTGGTTTGGTCCACACCGGGGAGCTGTTTTTT. Protein: CASGLVHTGELFF.

The V gene is TRBV9, the J gene TRBJ2-5, with D tentatively TRBD1 or TRBD2 (5 bases each). The length of the CDR3 is 16 residues. Trimming stripped 0 bases from V and 1 base from J, with 13 bases between. CDR1 is SGDLS and CDR2 is YYNGEE in the germline V gene. The CDR3 bases are TGTGCCAGCAGCGTAGCGACAGTCGGGGCCCAAGAGACCCAGTACTTC. It specifies CASSVATVGAQETQYF.

J is TRBJ2-1 and V is TRBV5-1, with a possible D match to TRBD2 (6 bases). V lost 4 bases, J lost 5 bases, and 19 bases lay in between. CDR3 length equals 16 residues. Germline CDR1 is SGHRS and CDR2 is YFSETQ. The CDR3 reads CASSPSGRDLHNEQFF. CDR3 bases: TGCGCCAGCAGCCCGTCGGGGCGGGACCTCCACAATGAGCAGTTCTTC.

The chain links TRBV7-3 to TRBJ1-2; D not certain. The CDR3 runs to 15 residues. Per germline, CDR1 SGHTA and CDR2 FQGTGA. V lost 2 bases and J lost 4, with 14 bases in between. This CDR3 is CASSLSAGAGYGYTF. In DNA form, the CDR3 reads TGTGCCAGCAGCTTATCGGCCGGCGCGGGCTATGGCTACACCTTC.

In its sample, this clone was seen once. A read error may produce the germline difference seen at one junction end. The chain carries TRBV5-6 and TRBJ2-7, with TRBD1 identical over 8 bases. The CDR3 spans 15 residues. Germline CDR1 SGHDT, CDR2 YYEEEE. CDR3 amino acids: CASSHPGQASYEQYF. In DNA, the CDR3 is TGCGCCAGCAGCCACCCGGGACAGGCTTCCTACGAGCAGTACTTC.

This clone was observed a single time. This rearrangement joins TRBV11-2 to TRBJ1-1; 7 bases agree with TRBD1. This CDR3 is built from 15 residues. V lost 2 bases and J lost 0; bases outside the gene matches: 3. Germline V gene data show CDR1 as SGHAT and CDR2 as FQNNGV. The CDR3 nucleotides read TGTGCCAGCAGCTTACGGGGACAGCTGAACACTGAAGCTTTCTTT. This translates into CASSLRGQLNTEAFF.

This clone was found a few times. This rearrangement joins TRBV19 to TRBJ2-4, with D tentatively TRBD2 (7 bases). CDR3 length equals 18 residues. V was pared by 3 bases and J by 0 bases, with 18 bases between. Germline CDR1 is LNHDA and CDR2 is SQIVND (reference sequence). The CDR3 protein is CASSMWGGRRVAKNIQYF. CDR3 coding DNA: TGTGCCAGTAGTATGTGGGGGGGCCGGAGGGTAGCCAAAAACATTCAGTACTTC.

The V call is TRBV19, the J call TRBJ1-1; D not certain. Between the trimmed V and J ends, which lost 3 bases and 4 bases, there was a span of 18 bases. Germline lookup yields CDR1 LNHDA and CDR2 SQIVND (reference sequence). The CDR3 contains 16 residues. The CDR3 loop is CASSILTPWTGTEAFF. CDR3 nucleotides: TGTGCCAGTAGTATCCTCACCCCTTGGACGGGCACTGAAGCTTTCTTT.

J is TRBJ2-7 and V is TRBV11-3, with 7 positions matching TRBD1. There are 15 residues in the CDR3. The V segment lost 1 base and the J segment 3 bases; nucleotides outside the gene matches: 6. Germline values: CDR1 SGHNT, CDR2 YENEEA. The CDR3 bases are TGTGCCAGCAGCTTAGGACAGGGAATGGGCTACGAGCAGTACTTC. Protein product: CASSLGQGMGYEQYF.